The next 7 T cell receptor beta chains were all read from a single sample in a study of technical replicates of blood from several donors. TCRdb keeps only in-frame clones here, not all; method: immunoSEQ multiplex PCR. The sample consists of about 69,000 clones, over 80% of them appearing once. The sequenced sample was PBMCs. The receptor source for this set is a human donor in good health. Some clones in this sample may be carry-over from other donors' samples.

In DNA form, the CDR3 reads TGTGCCAGCAGTTTATCTCGGACACCCAATCAGCCCCAGCATTTT. As protein: CASSLSRTPNQPQHF. This chain connects TRBV27 to TRBJ1-5; D is possibly TRBD1 (5 bases). CDR1 is MNHEY, CDR2 SMNVEV, per germline (reference sequence). The V end was cut by 0 bases, the J end by 3 bases, with 9 bases between. The CDR3 is 15 residues long.

This clone is a singleton in its sample. The chain is built from TRBV27 and TRBJ1-2, with TRBD1 identical over 10 bases. With V trimmed by 0 bases and J by 7 bases, 8 bases remained unmatched. The CDR3 consists of 16 residues. Germline lookup yields CDR1 MNHEY and CDR2 SMNVEV (reference sequence). The CDR3 DNA is TGTGCCAGCAGTTTATCAGCCGGGACAGGGGAGGCTGGCTACACCTTC. Translated, it gives CASSLSAGTGEAGYTF.

The chain is built from TRBV11-2 and TRBJ2-1; 7 nucleotides line up with TRBD2. V shed 1 base and J 0 bases; nucleotides not matched to a gene: 3. Looked up from germline, CDR1 is SGHAT and CDR2 is FQNNGV. This CDR3 spans 16 amino acids. CDR3 in amino acids: CASSLGGGSSYNEQFF. CDR3 nucleotides: TGTGCCAGCAGCTTAGGGGGCGGGAGCTCCTACAATGAGCAGTTCTTC.

CDR3 sequence reads: CASSYGQSSSTDTQYF. In DNA, the CDR3 is TGTGCCAGCAGTTACGGGCAGAGCTCTAGCACAGATACGCAGTATTTT. This chain links TRBV6-5 with TRBJ2-3; D is unresolved. This CDR3 spans 16 amino acids. Germline CDR1 MNHEY, CDR2 SVGAGI. V was shortened by 2 bases and J by 0 bases, with 12 bases between the two germline ends.

For the CDR3, the DNA is TGTGCCAGCAGTGAAGGAGCGCTTGGTAACGGCTACACCTTC. Its protein is CASSEGALGNGYTF. The genes are TRBV25-1 and TRBJ1-2; unclear D gene. CDR1 and CDR2 from the germline V gene are MGHDK and SYGVNS. The CDR3 runs to 14 residues. V lost 2 bases and J lost 8, with 15 bases in between.

The rearrangement links TRBV2 to TRBJ1-2; D might be TRBD1 (6 bases). The CDR3 covers 13 residues. The germline V gene encodes CDR1 SNHLY and CDR2 FYNNEI. V dropped 6 bases and J dropped 2 bases, with 10 bases sitting between them. In nucleotides, the CDR3 is TGTGCCAGCAGGGCAGGGGCGAACTATGGCTACACCTTC. This sequence encodes CASRAGANYGYTF.

The V and J genes are TRBV6-5 and TRBJ1-2; D may be TRBD1 (6 bases). The CDR3 runs 13 residues. Germline loops: CDR1 MNHEY, CDR2 SVGAGI. V lost 5 bases and J lost 0, with 7 bases in between. The CDR3 loop reads CASSKGANYGYTF. For the CDR3, the DNA is TGTGCCAGCAGTAAGGGGGCTAACTATGGCTACACCTTC.